This TCR beta chain was captured by sequencing in a study of OX40 agonist ivuxolimab in advanced cancers. Study outcomes and limitations: Clonal expansion was seen in CD4+ and CD8+ blood T cells by week 6 at 0.1 to 3.0 mg/kg. Researchers did not determine the expanded peripheral T cells' antigen specificity.

On this clone: Its matching antigen is unknown.

Excluded were patients having autoimmune disease history or systemic immunosuppression. The CDR3 covers 15 residues. V gave up 1 base and J gave up 5 bases, with 9 bases separating them. Germline CDR1 is MGHDK and CDR2 is SYGVNS. Sequencing was performed with immunoSEQ multiplex PCR; in TCRdb, only in-frame clones are kept and a portion is missing. The table has over 85,000 clones, approximately 88% seen once; the top ten hold approximately 0.5%. This TCR derives from an adult with an advanced solid tumor such as melanoma, head and neck, liver or kidney cancer. The chain combines TRBV25-1 with TRBJ1-6; D unresolved. This specimen consisted of CD4+ or CD8+ T cells sorted from blood, obtained in a trial of the OX40 agonist ivuxolimab. The CDR3, as DNA: TGTGCCAGCAGTGAATGGCGGTTGAATAATTCACCCCTCCACTTT. Encoded protein: CASSEWRLNNSPLHF.